This T cell receptor beta chain was obtained from a study of control samples from healthy donors and cancer patients. Germline CDR1 and CDR2: MNHNY and SVGAGI (reference sequence). CDR3 size: 13 residues. Trimming took off 11 bases at V and 7 bases at J, with 18 bases between the two ends. Profiling relied on immunoSEQ multiplex PCR, and the TCRdb table lists in-frame clones only, not all of them. The data show 80,000 or so clones, 85% to 90% seen once. The sequence was collected from a man aged 45-60 years in good health. The chain joins TRBV6-6 to TRBJ1-5; no clear D. Sequencing was performed on blood. The CDR3 sequence is CAGTQSPTQPQHF. The DNA of the CDR3 is TGTGCCGGAACTCAAAGTCCAACGCAGCCCCAGCATTTT.